The T cell receptor (beta chain) described here comes from a study of high-grade serous ovarian cancer treatment subgroups (dated by TCRdb to 2020 to 2022). General notes on the study: Sequencing yielded a mean of approximately 15,000 reads and some 7,000 unique TCR beta rearrangements per sample. Each patient contributed one primary tumor and two metastatic tumor samples, giving about 83 samples in total. The cohort comprised about 30 patients: about ten with no residual disease after primary surgery (R0), about ten excellent NACT responders, and about ten poor NACT responders. TCR beta repertoires were profiled in patients with high-grade serous ovarian cancer who were grouped, under a laparoscopic triage algorithm, by complete gross resection or by neoadjuvant chemotherapy response. What the research found in general, with its limitations: TCR clonal relatedness showed a positive correlation with neoantigen level and a trend toward positive correlation with copy number variation and mutation load from whole-genome sequencing. Because bulk tumor TCR sequencing provided no spatial information, insight into HGSC tumor complexity and diversity was limited. Repertoire similarity between tumors from the same patient ranged from roughly 0.095 to 0.8, while tumors from different patients showed almost no similarity. The TCR repertoire analyses centered on CDR3, leaving CDR1 and CDR2 unanalyzed.

The 70 to 90 tumor samples underwent high-throughput TCR profiling with ImmunoSEQ. The authors' pipeline ran thus. Richness (unique productive sequences), clonality, evenness and relatedness were included as repertoire diversity metrics, and similarity between samples was assessed with the Bhattacharyya coefficient. A sensitivity analysis that removed TCRs with fewer than two reads produced consistent conclusions. TCRdb re-hosts the immuneACCESS table, in-frame sequences only. Its copies lack some clones; in the studies checked, an unresolved V gene accounts for under half of them, and the cause for the rest is not known. V and J calls and clone size are those listed in that table; D and trimming were worked out from the DNA. The sample table holds some 4,000 clones, of which over 55% were seen once. 10% to 15% of the sample comes from the top ten. In its sample, this clone was seen once. Its antigen is currently not known. No qualities accompany the bases; no much larger clone lies one base away.

Collection of tumor samples took place before definitive surgery or chemotherapy. Genomic DNA extraction was performed by the MD Anderson Biospecimen Extraction Resource, and TCR sequencing was carried out by the MD Anderson Cancer Genomics Laboratory. V loses 2 bases of germline sequence and J loses 7 bases, and the interval between the two ends is 8 bases. The CDR3 numbers 12 residues from cysteine through phenylalanine. Kept here is only the CDR3 DNA, which spans 36 bases and is read in frame from base 1. The CDR1 and CDR2 encoded by the germline V gene (reference sequence) are MNHEY and SMNVEV. The receptor chain draws on TRBV27 and TRBJ2-5, with no confidently assigned D gene. This receptor was taken from a human donor with high-grade serous ovarian cancer. The sequenced material came from tumor tissue. The CDR3 region: CASSLGRLTQYF. The sequence in DNA is TGTGCCAGCAGTTTAGGTAGGTTGACCCAGTACTTC.